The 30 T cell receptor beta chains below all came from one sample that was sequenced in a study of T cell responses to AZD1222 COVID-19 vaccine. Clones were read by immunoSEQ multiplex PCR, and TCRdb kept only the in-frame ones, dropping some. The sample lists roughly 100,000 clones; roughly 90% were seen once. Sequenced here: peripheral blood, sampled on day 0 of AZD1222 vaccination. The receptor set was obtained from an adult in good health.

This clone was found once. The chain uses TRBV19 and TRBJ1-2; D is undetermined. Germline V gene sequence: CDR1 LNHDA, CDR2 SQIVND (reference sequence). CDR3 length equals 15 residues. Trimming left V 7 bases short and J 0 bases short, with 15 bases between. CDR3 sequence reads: CASTARQIANYGYTF. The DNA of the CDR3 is TGTGCCAGTACCGCACGGCAGATTGCTAACTATGGCTACACCTTC.

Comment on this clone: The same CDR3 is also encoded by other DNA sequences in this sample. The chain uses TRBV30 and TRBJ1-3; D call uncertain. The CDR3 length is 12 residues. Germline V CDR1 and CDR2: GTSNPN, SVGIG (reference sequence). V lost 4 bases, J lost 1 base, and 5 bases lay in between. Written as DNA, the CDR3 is TGTGCCTGGATGGATTCTGGAAACACCATATATTTT. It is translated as CAWMDSGNTIYF.

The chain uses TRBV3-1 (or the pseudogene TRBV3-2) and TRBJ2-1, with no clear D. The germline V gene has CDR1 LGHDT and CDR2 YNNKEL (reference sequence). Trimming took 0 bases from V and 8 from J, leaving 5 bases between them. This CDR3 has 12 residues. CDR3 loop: CASSQEFDEQFF. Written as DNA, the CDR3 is TGTGCCAGCAGCCAAGAATTCGATGAGCAGTTCTTC.

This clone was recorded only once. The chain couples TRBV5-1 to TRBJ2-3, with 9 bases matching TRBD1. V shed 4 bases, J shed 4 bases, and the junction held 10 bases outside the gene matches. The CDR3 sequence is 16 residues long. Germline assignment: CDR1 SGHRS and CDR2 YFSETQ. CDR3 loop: CASSPSGGQGADTQYF. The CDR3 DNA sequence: TGCGCCAGCAGCCCATCTGGGGGACAGGGCGCAGATACGCAGTATTTT.

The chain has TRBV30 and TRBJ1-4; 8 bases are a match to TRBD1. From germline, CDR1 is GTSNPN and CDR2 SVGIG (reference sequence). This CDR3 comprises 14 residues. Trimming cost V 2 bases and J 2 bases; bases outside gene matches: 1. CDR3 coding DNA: TGTGCCTGGAGTCGACAGGGGACTAATGAAAAACTGTTTTTT. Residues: CAWSRQGTNEKLFF. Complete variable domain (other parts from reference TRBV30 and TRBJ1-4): SQTIHQWPATLVQPVGSPLSLECTVEGTSNPNLYWYRQAAGRGLQLLFYSVGIGQISSEVPQNLSASRPQDRQFILSSKKLLLSDSGFYLCAWSRQGTNEKLFFGSGTQLSVL.

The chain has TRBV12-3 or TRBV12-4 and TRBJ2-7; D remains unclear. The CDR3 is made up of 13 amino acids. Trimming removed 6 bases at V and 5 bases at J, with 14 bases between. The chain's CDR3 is CASRRRRFDEQYF. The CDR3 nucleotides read TGTGCCAGCAGGCGCAGAAGGTTCGACGAGCAGTACTTC.

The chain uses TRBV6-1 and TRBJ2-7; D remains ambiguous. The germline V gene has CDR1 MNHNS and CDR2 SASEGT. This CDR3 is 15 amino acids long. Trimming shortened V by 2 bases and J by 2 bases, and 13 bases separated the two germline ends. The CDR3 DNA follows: TGTGCCAGCAGTGAAAAAAGAACAGAAACCTACGAGCAGTACTTC. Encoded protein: CASSEKRTETYEQYF.

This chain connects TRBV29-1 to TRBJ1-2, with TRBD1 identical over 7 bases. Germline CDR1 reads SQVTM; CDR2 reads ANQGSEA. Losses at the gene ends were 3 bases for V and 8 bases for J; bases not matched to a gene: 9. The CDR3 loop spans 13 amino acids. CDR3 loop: CSVDEDRTWGYTF. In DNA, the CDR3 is TGCAGCGTTGATGAGGACAGGACCTGGGGCTACACCTTC.

The DNA for the CDR3 is TGTGCCAGCAGCTTATCCAGGCTCGCCCTCTCTGGGGCCAACGTCCTGACTTTC. It is translated as CASSLSRLALSGANVLTF. The V gene is TRBV7-8, the J gene TRBJ2-6; D not resolved. CDR1 is SGHVS, CDR2 FQNEAQ, per germline. The CDR3 has 18 residues. Trimming stripped 2 bases from V and 0 bases from J, with 14 bases between.

This CDR3 is CASSLSGRTSGRRAGTGELFF. The CDR3 nucleotides are TGCGCCAGCAGCTTGTCGGGACGGACTAGCGGAAGAAGAGCAGGCACCGGGGAGCTGTTTTTT. The chain carries TRBV5-1 and TRBJ2-2; 10 bases line up with TRBD2. This CDR3 spans 21 amino acids. V gave up 1 base and J gave up 4 bases; unmatched junction bases: 19. The V gene's germline CDR1 is SGHRS and CDR2 YFSETQ.

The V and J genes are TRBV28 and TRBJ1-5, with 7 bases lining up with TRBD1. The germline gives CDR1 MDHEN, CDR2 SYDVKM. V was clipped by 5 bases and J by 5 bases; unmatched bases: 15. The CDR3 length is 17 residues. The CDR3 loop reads CASSIPTGPRSDQPQHF. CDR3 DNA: TGTGCCAGCAGTATTCCGACAGGGCCGAGGTCAGATCAGCCCCAGCATTTT.

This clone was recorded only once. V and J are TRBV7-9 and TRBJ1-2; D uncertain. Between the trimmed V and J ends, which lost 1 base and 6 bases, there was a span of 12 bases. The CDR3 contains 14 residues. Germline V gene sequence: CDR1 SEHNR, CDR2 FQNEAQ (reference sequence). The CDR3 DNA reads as TGTGCCAGCAGCTTAGTATCTCTTTGGGATGGCTACACCTTC. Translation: CASSLVSLWDGYTF.

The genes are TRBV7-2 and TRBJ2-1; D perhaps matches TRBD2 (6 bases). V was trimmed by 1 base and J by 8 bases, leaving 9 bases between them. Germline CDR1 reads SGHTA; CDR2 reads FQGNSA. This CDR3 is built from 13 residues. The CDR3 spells CASSLGRGDEQFF. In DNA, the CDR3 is TGTGCCAGCAGCTTAGGGAGGGGCGATGAGCAGTTCTTC.

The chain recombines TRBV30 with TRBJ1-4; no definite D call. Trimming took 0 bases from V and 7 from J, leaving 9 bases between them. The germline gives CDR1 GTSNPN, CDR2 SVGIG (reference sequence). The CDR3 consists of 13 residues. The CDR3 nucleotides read TGTGCCTGGAGTGTACAAGGGATTGAAAAACTGTTTTTT. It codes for CAWSVQGIEKLFF.

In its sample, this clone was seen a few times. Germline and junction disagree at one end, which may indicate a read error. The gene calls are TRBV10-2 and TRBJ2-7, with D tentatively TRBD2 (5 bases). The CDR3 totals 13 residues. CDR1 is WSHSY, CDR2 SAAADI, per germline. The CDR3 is CATSLSPRTEAAF. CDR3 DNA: TGCGCCACCTCCCTATCCCCGCGGACGGAGGCCGCCTTC.

CDR3: CACAAGPYEQYF. DNA for the CDR3: TGTGCCTGCGCAGCGGGGCCCTACGAGCAGTACTTC. This rearrangement joins TRBV30 to TRBJ2-7, with 7 bases fitting TRBD2. The CDR3 contains 12 residues. Germline V gives CDR1 GTSNPN, CDR2 SVGIG (reference sequence). The V segment lost 6 bases and the J segment 2 bases; nucleotides outside the gene matches: 4.

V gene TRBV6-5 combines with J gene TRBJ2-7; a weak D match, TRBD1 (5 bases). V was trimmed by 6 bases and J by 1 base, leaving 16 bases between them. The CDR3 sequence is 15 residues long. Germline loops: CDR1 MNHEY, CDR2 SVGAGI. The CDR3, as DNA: TGTGCCAGCAGAGTAGGGGAACTGGAATCCTACGAGCAGTACTTC. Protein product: CASRVGELESYEQYF.

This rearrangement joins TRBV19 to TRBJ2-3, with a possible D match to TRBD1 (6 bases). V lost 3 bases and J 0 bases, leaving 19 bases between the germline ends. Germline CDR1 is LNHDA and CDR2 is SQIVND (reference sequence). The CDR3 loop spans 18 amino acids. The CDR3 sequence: CASSMGAPFPLSTDTQYF. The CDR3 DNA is TGTGCCAGTAGTATGGGGGCCCCCTTCCCCCTAAGCACAGATACGCAGTATTTT.

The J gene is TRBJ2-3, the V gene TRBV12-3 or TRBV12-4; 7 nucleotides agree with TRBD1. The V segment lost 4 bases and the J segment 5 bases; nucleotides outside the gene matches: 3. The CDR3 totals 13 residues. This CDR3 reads CASSYRDRDTQYF. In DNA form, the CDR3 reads TGTGCCAGCAGTTACAGGGACAGAGATACGCAGTATTTT.

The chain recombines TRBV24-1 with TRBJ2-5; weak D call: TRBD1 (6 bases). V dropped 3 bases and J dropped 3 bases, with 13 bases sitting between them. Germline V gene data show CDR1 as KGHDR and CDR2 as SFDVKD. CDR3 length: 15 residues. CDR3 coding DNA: TGTGCCACCAGTGATCCGCTGGACAGTAAAGAGACCCAGTACTTC. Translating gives CATSDPLDSKETQYF.

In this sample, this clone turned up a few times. In nucleotides, the CDR3 is TGTGCCAGTAGTATTGACAGGAAGAATGAAAAACTGTTTTTT. Encoded protein: CASSIDRKNEKLFF. The V call is TRBV19, the J call TRBJ1-4; TRBD1 might be the D (6 bases). CDR1 is LNHDA, CDR2 SQIVND, per germline (reference sequence). This CDR3 has 14 amino acids. V shed 3 bases and J shed 5 bases, with 10 bases lying between them.

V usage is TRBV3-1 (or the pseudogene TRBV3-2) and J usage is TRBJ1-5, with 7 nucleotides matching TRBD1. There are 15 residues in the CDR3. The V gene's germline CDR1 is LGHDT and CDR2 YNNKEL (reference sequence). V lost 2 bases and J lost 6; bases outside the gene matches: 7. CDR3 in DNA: TGTGCCAGCAGCCAAACTACAGGGGCAAGTCAGCCCCAGCATTTT. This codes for CASSQTTGASQPQHF.

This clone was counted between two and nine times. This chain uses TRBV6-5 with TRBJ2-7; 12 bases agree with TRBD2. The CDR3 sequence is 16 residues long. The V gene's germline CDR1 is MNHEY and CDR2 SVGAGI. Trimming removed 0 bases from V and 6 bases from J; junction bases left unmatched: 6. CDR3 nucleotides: TGTGCCAGCAGTTACTCGACCCCTAGCGGGAGGGGCGAGCAGTACTTC. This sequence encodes CASSYSTPSGRGEQYF.

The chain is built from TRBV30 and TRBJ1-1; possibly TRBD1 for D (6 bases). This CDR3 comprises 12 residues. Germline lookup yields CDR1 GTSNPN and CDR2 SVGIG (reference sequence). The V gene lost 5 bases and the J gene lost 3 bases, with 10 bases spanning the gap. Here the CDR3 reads CAWEGGYTEAFF. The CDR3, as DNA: TGTGCCTGGGAAGGGGGTTACACTGAAGCTTTCTTT.

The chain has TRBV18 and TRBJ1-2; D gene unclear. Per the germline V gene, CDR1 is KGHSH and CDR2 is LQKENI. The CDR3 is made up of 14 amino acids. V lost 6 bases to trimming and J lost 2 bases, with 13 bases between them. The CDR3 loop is CASSSPTENYGYTF. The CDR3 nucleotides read TGTGCCAGCTCGAGTCCAACAGAGAACTATGGCTACACCTTC.

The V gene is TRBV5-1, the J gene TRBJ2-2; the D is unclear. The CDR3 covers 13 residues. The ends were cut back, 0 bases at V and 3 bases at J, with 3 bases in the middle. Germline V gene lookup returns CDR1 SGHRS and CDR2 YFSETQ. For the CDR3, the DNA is TGCGCCAGCAGCTTGGCCGACACCGGGGAGCTGTTTTTT. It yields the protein CASSLADTGELFF.

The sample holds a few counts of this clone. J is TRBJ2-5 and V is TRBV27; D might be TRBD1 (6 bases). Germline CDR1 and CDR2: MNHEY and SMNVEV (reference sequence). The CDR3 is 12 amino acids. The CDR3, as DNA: TGTGGCAGGACAGAAAGCGAAGAGACCCAGTACTTC. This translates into CGRTESEETQYF.

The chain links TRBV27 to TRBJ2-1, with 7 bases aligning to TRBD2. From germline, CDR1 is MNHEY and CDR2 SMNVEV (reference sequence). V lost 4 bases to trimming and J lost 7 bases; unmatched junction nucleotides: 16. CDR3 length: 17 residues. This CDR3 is CASSSPTSAKTRNEQFF. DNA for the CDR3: TGTGCCAGCAGTTCGCCAACTAGCGCGAAGACTAGGAATGAGCAGTTCTTC.

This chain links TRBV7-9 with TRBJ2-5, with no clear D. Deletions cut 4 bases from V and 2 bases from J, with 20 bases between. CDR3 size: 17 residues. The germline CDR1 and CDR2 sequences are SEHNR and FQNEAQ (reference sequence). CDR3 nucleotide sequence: TGTGCCAGCAGCTCTTCTTCCGGCGGCATAACTCAAGAGACCCAGTACTTC. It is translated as CASSSSSGGITQETQYF.

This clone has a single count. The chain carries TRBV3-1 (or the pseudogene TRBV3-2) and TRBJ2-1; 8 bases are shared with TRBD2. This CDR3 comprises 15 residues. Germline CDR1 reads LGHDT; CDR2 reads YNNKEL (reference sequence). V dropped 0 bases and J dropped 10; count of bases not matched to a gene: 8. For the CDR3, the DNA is TGTGCCAGCAGCCAAGATACAGCGGGAGTTCGGGAGCAGTTCTTC. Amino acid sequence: CASSQDTAGVREQFF.